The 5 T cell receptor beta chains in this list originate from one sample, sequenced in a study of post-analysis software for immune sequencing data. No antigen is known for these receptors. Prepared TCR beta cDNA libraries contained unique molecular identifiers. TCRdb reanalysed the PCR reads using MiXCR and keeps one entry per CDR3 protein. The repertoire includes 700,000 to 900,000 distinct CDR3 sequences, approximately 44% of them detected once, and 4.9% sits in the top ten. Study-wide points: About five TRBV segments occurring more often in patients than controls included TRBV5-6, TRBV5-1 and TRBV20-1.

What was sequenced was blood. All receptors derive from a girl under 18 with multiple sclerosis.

CDR3 sequence: CASSLEPNSETQYF. DNA for the CDR3: TGTGCCAGCAGCTTAGAACCCAACTCGGAGACCCAGTACTTC. The J gene is TRBJ2-5, the V gene TRBV11-2, with D unclear. V lost 0 bases to trimming and J lost 5 bases, with 10 bases between them. The V gene's germline CDR1 is SGHAT and CDR2 FQNNGV. This CDR3 is 14 amino acids long.

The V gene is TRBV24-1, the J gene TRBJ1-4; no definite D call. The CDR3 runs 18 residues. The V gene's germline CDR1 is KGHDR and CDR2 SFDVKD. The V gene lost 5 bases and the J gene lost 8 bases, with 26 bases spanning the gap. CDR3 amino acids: CATSGPPGPSDNEEKLFF. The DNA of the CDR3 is TGTGCCACCAGTGGCCCCCCGGGCCCCTCGGATAATGAAGAAAAACTGTTTTTT.

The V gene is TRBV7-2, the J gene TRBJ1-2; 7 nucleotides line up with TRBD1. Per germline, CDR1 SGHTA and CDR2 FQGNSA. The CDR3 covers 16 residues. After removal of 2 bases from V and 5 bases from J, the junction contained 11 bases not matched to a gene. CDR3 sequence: CASSLSFRDRFYGYTF. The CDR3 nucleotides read TGTGCCAGCAGCTTATCATTCCGGGACAGATTTTATGGCTACACCTTC.

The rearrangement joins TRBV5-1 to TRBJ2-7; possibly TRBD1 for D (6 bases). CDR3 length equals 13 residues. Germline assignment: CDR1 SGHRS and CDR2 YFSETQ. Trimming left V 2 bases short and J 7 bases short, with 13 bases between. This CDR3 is CASSFLGAGEQYF. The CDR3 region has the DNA TGCGCCAGCAGCTTCCTGGGGGCCGGGGAGCAGTACTTC.

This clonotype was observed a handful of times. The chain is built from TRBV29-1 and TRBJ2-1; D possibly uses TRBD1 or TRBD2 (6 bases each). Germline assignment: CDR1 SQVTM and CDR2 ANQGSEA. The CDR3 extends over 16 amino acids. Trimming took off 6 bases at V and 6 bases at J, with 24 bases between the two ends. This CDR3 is CSVLDTWGASGNEQFF. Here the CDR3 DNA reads TGCAGCGTGCTGGATACGTGGGGGGCTTCGGGCAATGAGCAGTTCTTC.